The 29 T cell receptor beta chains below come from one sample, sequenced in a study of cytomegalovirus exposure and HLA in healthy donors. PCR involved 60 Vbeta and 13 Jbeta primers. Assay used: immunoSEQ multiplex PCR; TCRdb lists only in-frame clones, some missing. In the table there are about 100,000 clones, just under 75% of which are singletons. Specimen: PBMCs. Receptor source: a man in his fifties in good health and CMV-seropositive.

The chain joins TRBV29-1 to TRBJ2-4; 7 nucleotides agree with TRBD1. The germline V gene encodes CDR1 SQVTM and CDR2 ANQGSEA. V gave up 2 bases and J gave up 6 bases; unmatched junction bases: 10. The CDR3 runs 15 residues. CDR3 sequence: CSVEKGPTGVNIQYF. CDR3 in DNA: TGCAGCGTTGAAAAGGGCCCCACAGGGGTAAACATTCAGTACTTC.

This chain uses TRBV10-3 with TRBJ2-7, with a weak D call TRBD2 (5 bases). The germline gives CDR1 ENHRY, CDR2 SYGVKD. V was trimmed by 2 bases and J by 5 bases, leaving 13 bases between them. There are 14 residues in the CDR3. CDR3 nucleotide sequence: TGTGCCATCAGTGAGCGGGTCAGCGGCGACGAGCAGTACTTC. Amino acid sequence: CAISERVSGDEQYF.

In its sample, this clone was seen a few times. CDR3 DNA sequence: TGTGCCAGCAGTTCCGTTAGCGGGAGAACCTACAATGAGCAGTTCTTC. Protein product: CASSSVSGRTYNEQFF. The chain couples TRBV27 to TRBJ2-1; 9 positions match TRBD2. The CDR3 consists of 16 residues. Looked up from germline, CDR1 is MNHEY and CDR2 is SMNVEV (reference sequence). J was trimmed by 2 bases and V by 4 bases; bases with no gene match: 6.

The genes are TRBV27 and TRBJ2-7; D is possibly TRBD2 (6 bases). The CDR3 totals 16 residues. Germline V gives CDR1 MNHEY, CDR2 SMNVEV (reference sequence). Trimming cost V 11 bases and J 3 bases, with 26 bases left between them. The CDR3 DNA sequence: TGTGCCCCCCTCGCCCCAGGAGGGGAGCGCCGCTACGAGCAGTACTTC. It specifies CAPLAPGGERRYEQYF.

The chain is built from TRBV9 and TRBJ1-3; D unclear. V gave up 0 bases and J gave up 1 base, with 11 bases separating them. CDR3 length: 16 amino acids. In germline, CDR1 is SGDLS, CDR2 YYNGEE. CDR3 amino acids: CASSVASTLSGNTIYF. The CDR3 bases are TGTGCCAGCAGCGTAGCTTCGACTCTATCTGGAAACACCATATATTTT.

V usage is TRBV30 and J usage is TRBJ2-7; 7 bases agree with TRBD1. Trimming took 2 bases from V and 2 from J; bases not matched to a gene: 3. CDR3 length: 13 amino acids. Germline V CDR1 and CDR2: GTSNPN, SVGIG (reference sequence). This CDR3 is CAWSRQGAYEQYF. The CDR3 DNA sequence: TGTGCCTGGAGTCGCCAGGGGGCCTACGAGCAGTACTTC. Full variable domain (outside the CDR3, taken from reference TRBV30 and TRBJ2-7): SQTIHQWPATLVQPVGSPLSLECTVEGTSNPNLYWYRQAAGRGLQLLFYSVGIGQISSEVPQNLSASRPQDRQFILSSKKLLLSDSGFYLCAWSRQGAYEQYFGPGTRLTVT.

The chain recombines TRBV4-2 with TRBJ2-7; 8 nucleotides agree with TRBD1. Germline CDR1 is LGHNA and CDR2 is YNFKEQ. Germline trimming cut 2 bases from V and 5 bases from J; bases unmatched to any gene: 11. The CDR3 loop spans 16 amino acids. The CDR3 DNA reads TGTGCCAGCAGCCAAAAGGGTCAGGGGGCGCGGCACGAGCAGTACTTC. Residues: CASSQKGQGARHEQYF.

This chain's CDR3 is CASSIEGTGSYGYTF. CDR3 DNA sequence: TGTGCCAGTAGTATTGAAGGGACAGGGAGCTATGGCTACACCTTC. V usage is TRBV19 and J usage is TRBJ1-2, with 9 nucleotides matching TRBD1. CDR1 LNHDA and CDR2 SQIVND come from the germline V gene (reference sequence). The CDR3 loop spans 15 amino acids. V gave up 3 bases and J gave up 4 bases; unmatched junction bases: 6.

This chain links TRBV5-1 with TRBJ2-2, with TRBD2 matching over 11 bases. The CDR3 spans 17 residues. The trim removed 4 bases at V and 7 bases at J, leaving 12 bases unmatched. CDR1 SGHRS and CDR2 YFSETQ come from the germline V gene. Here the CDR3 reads CASSPQLAGAQGGELFF. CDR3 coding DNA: TGCGCCAGCAGCCCCCAACTAGCGGGAGCCCAGGGCGGGGAGCTGTTTTTT.

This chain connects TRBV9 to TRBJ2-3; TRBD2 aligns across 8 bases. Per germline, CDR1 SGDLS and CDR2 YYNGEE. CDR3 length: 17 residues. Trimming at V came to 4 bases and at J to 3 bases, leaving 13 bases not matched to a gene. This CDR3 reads CASSSRGGIRGTDTQYF. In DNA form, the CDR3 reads TGTGCCAGCAGCTCCCGCGGGGGGATACGGGGGACAGATACGCAGTATTTT.

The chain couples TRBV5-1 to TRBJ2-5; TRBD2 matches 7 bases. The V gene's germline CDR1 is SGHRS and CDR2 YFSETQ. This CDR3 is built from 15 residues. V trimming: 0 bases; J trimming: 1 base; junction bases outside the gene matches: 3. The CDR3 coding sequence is TGCGCCAGCAGCTTGGGCGGGAGCACCCAAGAGACCCAGTACTTC. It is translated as CASSLGGSTQETQYF.

For the CDR3, the DNA is TGTGCCAGCAGTCCGAGGGTGCGGGGGGAACCAGATACGCAGTATTTT. It is translated as CASSPRVRGEPDTQYF. This rearrangement joins TRBV21-1 to TRBJ2-3; the D call in the table, TRBD2, was not verified against the DNA. TRBV21-1 is a pseudogene. This CDR3 spans 16 amino acids.

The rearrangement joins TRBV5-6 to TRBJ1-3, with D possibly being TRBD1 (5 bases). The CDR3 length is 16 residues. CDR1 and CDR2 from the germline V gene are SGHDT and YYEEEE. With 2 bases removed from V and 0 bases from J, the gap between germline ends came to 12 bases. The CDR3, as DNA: TGTGCCAGCAGCTTCCCCTACAGGACCTCTGGAAACACCATATATTTT. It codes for CASSFPYRTSGNTIYF.

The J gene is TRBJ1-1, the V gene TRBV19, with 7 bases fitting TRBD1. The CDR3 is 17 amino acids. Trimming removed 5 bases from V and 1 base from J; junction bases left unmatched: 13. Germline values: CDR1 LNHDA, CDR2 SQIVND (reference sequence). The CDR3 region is CASSLRGGWTGNTEAFF. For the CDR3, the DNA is TGTGCCAGTAGTCTTCGGGGGGGATGGACAGGGAACACTGAAGCTTTCTTT.

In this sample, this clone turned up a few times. The CDR3 here is CASSLTPDSQETQYF. The CDR3 nucleotides are TGCGCCAGCAGCTTAACCCCGGACAGTCAAGAGACCCAGTACTTC. The chain joins TRBV5-1 to TRBJ2-5, with D perhaps TRBD1 (6 bases). Germline V CDR1 and CDR2: SGHRS, YFSETQ. The CDR3 spans 15 residues. V was clipped by 2 bases and J by 2 bases, with 13 bases between them.

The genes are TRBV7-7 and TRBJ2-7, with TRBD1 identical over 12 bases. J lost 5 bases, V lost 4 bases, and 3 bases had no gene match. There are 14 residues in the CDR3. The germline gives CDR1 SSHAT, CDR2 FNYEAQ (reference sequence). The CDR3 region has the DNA TGTGCCAGCAGCTCCGGGACAGGGGGCAACGAGCAGTACTTC. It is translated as CASSSGTGGNEQYF.

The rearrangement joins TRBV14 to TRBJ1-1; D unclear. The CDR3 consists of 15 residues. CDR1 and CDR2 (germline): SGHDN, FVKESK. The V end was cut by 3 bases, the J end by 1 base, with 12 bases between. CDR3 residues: CASSHPLGGNTEAFF. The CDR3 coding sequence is TGTGCCAGCAGCCACCCCCTGGGAGGGAACACTGAAGCTTTCTTT.

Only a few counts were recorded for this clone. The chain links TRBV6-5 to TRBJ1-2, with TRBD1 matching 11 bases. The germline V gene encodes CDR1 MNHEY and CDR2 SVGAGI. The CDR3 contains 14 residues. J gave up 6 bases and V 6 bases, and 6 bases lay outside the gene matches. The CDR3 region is CASRPGQGADGYTF. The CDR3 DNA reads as TGTGCCAGCAGGCCTGGACAGGGGGCGGATGGCTACACCTTC.

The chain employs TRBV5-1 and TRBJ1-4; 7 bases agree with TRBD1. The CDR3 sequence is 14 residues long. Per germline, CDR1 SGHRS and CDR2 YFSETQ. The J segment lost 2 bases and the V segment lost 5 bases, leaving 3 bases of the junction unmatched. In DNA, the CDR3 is TGCGCCAGCAGTTCAGGGGGTACTAATGAAAAACTGTTTTTT. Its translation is CASSSGGTNEKLFF.

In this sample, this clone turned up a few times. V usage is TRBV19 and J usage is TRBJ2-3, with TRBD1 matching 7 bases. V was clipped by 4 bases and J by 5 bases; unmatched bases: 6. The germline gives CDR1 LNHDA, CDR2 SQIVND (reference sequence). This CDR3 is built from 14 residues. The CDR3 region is CASSTRQGGDTQYF. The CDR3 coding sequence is TGTGCCAGTAGTACCCGACAGGGCGGAGATACGCAGTATTTT.

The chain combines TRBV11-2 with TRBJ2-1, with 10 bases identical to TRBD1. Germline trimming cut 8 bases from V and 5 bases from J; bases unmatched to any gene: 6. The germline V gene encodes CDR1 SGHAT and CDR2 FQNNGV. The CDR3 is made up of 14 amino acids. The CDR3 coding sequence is TGTGCCAGCCGCCCGGACAGGGGGGACAATGAGCAGTTCTTC. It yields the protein CASRPDRGDNEQFF.

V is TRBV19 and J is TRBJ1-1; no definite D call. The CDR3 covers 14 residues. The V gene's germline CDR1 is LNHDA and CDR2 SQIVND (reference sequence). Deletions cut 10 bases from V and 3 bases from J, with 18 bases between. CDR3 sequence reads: CAILSGGRDTEAFF. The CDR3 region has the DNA TGTGCCATCCTTTCGGGCGGGCGCGACACTGAAGCTTTCTTT.

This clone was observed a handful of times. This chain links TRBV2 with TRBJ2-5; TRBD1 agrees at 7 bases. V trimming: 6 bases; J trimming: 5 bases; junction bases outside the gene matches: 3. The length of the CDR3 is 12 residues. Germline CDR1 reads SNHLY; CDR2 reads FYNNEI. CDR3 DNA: TGTGCCAGCAGCCCACAGGGGGAGACCCAGTACTTC. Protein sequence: CASSPQGETQYF.

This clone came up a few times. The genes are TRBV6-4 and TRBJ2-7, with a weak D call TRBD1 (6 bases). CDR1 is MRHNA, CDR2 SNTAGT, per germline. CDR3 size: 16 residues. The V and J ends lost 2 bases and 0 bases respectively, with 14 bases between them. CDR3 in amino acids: CASSDRTGPSSYEQYF. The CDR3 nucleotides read TGTGCCAGCAGTGACCGAACAGGGCCCTCCTCCTACGAGCAGTACTTC.

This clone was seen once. The DNA of the CDR3 is TGTGCCAGCAGCTTAGATCGGGAAAATGAGCAGTTCTTC. Protein sequence: CASSLDRENEQFF. The rearrangement uses TRBV11-3 and TRBJ2-1; a possible D gene is TRBD2 (5 bases). V was pared by 0 bases and J by 7 bases, with 7 bases between. Germline V gives CDR1 SGHNT, CDR2 YENEEA. The CDR3 extends over 13 amino acids.

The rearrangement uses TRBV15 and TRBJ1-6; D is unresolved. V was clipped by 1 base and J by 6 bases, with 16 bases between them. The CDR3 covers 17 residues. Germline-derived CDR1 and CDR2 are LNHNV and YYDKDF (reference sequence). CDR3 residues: CATSRGTPGWGNSPLHF. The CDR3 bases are TGTGCCACCAGCAGAGGGACTCCGGGATGGGGTAATTCACCCCTCCACTTT. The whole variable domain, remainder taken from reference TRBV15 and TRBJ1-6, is DAMVIQNPRYQVTQFGKPVTLSCSQTLNHNVMYWYQQKSSQAPKLLFHYYDKDFNNEADTPDNFQSRRPNTSFCFLDIRSPGLGDTAMYLCATSRGTPGWGNSPLHFGNGTRLTVT.

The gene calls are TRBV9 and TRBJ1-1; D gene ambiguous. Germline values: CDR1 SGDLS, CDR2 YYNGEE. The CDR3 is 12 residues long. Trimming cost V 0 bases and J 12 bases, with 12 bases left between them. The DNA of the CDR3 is TGTGCCAGCAGCGTAGATTTAGGGAGACCTTTCTTT. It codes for CASSVDLGRPFF.

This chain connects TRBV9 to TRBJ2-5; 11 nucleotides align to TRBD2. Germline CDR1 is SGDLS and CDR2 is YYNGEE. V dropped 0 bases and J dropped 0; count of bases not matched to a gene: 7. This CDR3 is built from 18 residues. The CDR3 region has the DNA TGTGCCAGCAGCGTAGGGCTAGCGGGGGGACCCTACCAAGAGACCCAGTACTTC. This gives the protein CASSVGLAGGPYQETQYF.

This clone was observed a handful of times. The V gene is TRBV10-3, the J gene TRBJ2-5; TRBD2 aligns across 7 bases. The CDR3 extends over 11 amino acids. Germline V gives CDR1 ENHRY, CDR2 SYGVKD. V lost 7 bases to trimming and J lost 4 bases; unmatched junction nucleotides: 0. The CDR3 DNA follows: TGTGCCATCACGGGGGGAGAGACCCAGTACTTC. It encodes CAITGGETQYF.